This T cell receptor beta chain came from a study of T cell changes during pregnancy in multiple sclerosis. Assay: immunoSEQ multiplex PCR; the TCRdb copy retains only in-frame clones and omits some. Among about 22,000 clones listed, more than 85% were seen once. CDR3 length: 13 residues. Germline V gene sequence: CDR1 MDHEN, CDR2 SYDVKM. V lost 3 bases and J lost 4, with 7 bases in between. This clonotype originated in a female donor with multiple sclerosis, enrolled in a pregnancy study. The chain employs TRBV28 and TRBJ1-5; D is perhaps TRBD1 (5 bases). The sequenced sample was CD8+ T cells from peripheral blood mononuclear cells, obtained after pregnancy. CDR3 sequence (DNA): TGTGCCAGCAGTTTCAGGGTTAATCAGCCCCAGCATTTT. As protein: CASSFRVNQPQHF.